This TCR beta chain was recorded in a study of response to subunit inactivated influenza vaccine. TCRdb re-analysed the RT-PCR reads in MiXCR, keeping a single row per CDR3 protein. The table lists some 850,000 distinct CDR3 sequences, around 18% of them singletons. General study findings and limits: Each seasonal flu vaccination may recruit only limited new T cells, authors suggested.

This clonotype appeared many times. What it recognizes is unknown. Germline-derived CDR1 and CDR2 are SGHRS and YFSETQ. V was clipped by 0 bases and J by 2 bases, with 8 bases between them. The CDR3 runs to 14 residues. The clonotype comes from a man between 50 and 59 years old who received an inactivated influenza vaccine. V usage is TRBV5-1 and J usage is TRBJ1-1; TRBD1 is a possible D gene (5 bases). The material sequenced was PBMCs from blood, taken 4 to 6 days after vaccination. In DNA form, the CDR3 reads TGCGCCAGCAGCTTGGTCGACAGAAACACTGAAGCTTTCTTT. The encoded protein is CASSLVDRNTEAFF.